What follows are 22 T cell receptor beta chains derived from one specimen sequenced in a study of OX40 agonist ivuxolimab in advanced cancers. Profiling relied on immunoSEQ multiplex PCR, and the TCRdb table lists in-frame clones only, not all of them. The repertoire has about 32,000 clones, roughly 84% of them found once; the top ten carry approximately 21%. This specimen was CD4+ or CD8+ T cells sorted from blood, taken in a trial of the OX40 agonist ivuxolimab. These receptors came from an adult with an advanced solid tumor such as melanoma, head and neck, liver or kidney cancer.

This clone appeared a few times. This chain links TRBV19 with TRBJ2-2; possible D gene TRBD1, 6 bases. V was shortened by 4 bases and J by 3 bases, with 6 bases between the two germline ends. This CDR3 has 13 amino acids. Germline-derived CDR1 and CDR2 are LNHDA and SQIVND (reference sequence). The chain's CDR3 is CASSTGDTGELFF. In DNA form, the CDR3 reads TGTGCCAGTAGTACAGGGGACACCGGGGAGCTGTTTTTT.

The CDR3 bases are TGTGCCAGCAGCTTTGGGGCGTCCTATAATTCACCCCTCCACTTT. Translation: CASSFGASYNSPLHF. This sequence joins TRBV7-9 and TRBJ1-6, with D possibly matching TRBD1 (5 bases). V was pared by 3 bases and J by 1 base, with 7 bases between. Germline V gene data show CDR1 as SEHNR and CDR2 as FQNEAQ (reference sequence). There are 15 residues in the CDR3.

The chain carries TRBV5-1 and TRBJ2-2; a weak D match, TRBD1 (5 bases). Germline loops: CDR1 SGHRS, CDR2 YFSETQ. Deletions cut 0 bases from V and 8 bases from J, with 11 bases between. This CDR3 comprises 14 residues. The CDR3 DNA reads TGCGCCAGCAGCTTGGAACAGGTAGAGGGGGAGCTGTTTTTT. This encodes CASSLEQVEGELFF.

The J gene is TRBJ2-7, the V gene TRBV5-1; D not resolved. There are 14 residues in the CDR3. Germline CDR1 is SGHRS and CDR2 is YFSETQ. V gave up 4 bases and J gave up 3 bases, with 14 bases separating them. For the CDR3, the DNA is TGCGCCAGCAGCCCTTATGGGGATGGCTACGAGCAGTACTTC. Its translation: CASSPYGDGYEQYF.

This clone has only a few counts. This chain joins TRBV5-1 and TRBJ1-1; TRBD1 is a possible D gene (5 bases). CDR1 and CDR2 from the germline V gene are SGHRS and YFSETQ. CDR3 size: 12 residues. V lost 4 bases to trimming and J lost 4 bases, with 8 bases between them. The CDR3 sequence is CASSGRVTEAFF. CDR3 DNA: TGCGCCAGCAGCGGCAGGGTCACTGAAGCTTTCTTT.

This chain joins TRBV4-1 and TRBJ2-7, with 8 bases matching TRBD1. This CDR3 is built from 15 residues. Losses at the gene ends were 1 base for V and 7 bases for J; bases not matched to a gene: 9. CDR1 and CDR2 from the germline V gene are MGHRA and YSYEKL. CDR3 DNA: TGCGCCAGCAGCCAAGCGTGGCAGGGGGCTGAGGAGCAGTACTTC. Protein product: CASSQAWQGAEEQYF.

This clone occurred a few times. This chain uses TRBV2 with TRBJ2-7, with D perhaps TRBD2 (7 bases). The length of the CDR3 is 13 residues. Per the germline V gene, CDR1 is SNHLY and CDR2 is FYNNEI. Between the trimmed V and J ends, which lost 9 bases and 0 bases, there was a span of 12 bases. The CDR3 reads CARGGAGSYEQYF. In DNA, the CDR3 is TGTGCCAGGGGGGGGGCAGGCTCCTACGAGCAGTACTTC.

This CDR3 is CASSLGRDYEQYF. The CDR3 DNA reads as TGTGCCAGCAGCCTCGGACGGGACTACGAGCAGTACTTC. This chain links TRBV11-3 with TRBJ2-7; D possibly corresponds to TRBD2 (5 bases). Trimming pared 5 bases from V and 3 bases from J, leaving 11 bases between. The CDR3 totals 13 residues. Germline CDR1 reads SGHNT; CDR2 reads YENEEA.

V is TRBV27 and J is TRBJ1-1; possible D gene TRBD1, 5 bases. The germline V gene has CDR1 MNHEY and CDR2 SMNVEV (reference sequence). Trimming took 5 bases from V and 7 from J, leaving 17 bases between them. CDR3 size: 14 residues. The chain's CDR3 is CASSLGPGRDEAFF. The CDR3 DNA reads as TGTGCCAGCAGTCTAGGGCCGGGACGCGATGAAGCTTTCTTT.

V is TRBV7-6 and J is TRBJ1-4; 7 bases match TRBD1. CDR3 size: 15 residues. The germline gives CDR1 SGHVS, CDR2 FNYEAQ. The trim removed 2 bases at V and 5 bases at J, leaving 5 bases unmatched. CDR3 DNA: TGTGCCAGCAGCTTAAGCTCGACAGGGAATGAAAAACTGTTTTTT. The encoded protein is CASSLSSTGNEKLFF.

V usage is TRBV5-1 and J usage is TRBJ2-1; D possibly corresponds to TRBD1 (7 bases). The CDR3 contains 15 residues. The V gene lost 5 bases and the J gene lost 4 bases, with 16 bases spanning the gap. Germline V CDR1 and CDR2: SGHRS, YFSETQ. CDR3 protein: CASSLAGQLYNEQFF. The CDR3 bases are TGCGCCAGCAGTCTTGCGGGACAGTTGTACAATGAGCAGTTCTTC.

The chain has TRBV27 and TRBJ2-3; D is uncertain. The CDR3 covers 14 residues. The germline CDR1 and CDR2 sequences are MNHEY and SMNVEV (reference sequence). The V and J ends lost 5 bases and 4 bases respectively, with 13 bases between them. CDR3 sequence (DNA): TGTGCCAGCAGTCCTCCCGCGGCCTCAGATACGCAGTATTTT. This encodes CASSPPAASDTQYF.

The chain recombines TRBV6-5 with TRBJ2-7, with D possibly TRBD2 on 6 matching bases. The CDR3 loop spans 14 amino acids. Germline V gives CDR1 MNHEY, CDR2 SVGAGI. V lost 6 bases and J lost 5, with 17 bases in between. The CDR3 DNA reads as TGTGCCAGCAGAACTGGACTAACGTCCGACGAGCAGTACTTC. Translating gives CASRTGLTSDEQYF.

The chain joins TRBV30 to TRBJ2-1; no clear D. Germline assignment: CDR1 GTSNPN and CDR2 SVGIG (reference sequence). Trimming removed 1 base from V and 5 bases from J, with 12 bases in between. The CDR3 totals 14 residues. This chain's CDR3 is CAWSGGLGNNEQFF. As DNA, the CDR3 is TGTGCCTGGAGTGGTGGGTTAGGGAACAATGAGCAGTTCTTC.

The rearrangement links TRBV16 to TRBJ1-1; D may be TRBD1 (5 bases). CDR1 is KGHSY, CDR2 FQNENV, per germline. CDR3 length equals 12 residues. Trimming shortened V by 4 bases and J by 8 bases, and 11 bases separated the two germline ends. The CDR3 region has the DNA TGTGCCAGCAGCCCAGACAGCTCGGAAGCTTTCTTT. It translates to CASSPDSSEAFF.

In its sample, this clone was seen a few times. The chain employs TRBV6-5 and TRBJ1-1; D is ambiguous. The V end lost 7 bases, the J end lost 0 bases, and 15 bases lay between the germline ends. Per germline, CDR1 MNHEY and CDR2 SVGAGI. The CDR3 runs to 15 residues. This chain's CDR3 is CASTISPGVNTEAFF. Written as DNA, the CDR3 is TGTGCCAGCACCATAAGCCCCGGGGTGAACACTGAAGCTTTCTTT.

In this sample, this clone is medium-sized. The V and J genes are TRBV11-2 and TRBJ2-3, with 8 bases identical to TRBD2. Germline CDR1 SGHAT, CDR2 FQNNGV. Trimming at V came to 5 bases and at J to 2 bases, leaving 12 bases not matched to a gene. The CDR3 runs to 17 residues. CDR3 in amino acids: CASSRAGAELSTDTQYF. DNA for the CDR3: TGTGCCAGCAGCCGAGCGGGGGCCGAGCTTTCCACAGATACGCAGTATTTT.

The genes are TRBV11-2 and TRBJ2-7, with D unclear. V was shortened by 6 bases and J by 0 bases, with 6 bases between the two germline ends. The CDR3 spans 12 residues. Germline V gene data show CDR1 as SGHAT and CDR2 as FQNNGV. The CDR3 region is CASSEVSYEQYF. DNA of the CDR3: TGTGCCAGCAGTGAAGTCTCCTACGAGCAGTACTTC. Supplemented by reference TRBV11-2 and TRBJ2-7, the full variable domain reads EAGVAQSPRYKIIEKRQSVAFWCNPISGHATLYWYQQILGQGPKLLIQFQNNGVVDDSQLPKDRFSAERLKGVDSTLKIQPAKLEDSAVYLCASSEVSYEQYFGPGTRLTVT.

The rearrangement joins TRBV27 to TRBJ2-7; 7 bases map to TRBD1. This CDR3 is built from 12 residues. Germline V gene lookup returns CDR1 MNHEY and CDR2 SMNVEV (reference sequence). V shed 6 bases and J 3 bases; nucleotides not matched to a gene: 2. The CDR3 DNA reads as TGTGCCAGCAGGGGACAGATCTACGAGCAGTACTTC. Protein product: CASRGQIYEQYF.

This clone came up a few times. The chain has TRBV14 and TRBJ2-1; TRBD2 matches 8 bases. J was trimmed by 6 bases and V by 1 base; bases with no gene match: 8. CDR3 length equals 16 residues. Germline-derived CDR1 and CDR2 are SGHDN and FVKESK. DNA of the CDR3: TGTGCCAGCAGCCAAGGTCACGGGAGGGTCGGCAATGAGCAGTTCTTC. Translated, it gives CASSQGHGRVGNEQFF.

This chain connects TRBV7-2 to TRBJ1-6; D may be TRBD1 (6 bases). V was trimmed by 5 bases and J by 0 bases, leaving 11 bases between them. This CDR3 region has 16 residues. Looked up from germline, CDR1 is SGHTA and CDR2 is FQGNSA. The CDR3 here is CASSQTGSSYNSPLHF. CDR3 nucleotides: TGTGCCAGCAGCCAAACAGGGAGCTCCTATAATTCACCCCTCCACTTT.

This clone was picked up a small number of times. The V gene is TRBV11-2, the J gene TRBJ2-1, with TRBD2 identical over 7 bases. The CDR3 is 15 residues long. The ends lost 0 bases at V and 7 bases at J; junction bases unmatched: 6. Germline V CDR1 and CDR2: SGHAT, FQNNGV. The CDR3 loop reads CASSLEAGDGNEQFF. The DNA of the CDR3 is TGTGCCAGCAGCTTAGAGGCGGGAGATGGAAATGAGCAGTTCTTC.